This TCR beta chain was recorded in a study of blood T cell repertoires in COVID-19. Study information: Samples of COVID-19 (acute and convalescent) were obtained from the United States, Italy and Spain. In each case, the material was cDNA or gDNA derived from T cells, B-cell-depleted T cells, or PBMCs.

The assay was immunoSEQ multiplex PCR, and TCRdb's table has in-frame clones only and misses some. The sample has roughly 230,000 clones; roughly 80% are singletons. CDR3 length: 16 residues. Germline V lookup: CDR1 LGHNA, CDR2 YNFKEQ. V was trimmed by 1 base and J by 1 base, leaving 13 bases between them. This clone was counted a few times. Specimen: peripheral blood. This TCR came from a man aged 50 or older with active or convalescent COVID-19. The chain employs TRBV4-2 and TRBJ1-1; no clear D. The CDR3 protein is CASSQGFVGKNTEAFF. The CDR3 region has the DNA TGTGCCAGCAGCCAAGGGTTCGTCGGGAAGAACACTGAAGCTTTCTTT.